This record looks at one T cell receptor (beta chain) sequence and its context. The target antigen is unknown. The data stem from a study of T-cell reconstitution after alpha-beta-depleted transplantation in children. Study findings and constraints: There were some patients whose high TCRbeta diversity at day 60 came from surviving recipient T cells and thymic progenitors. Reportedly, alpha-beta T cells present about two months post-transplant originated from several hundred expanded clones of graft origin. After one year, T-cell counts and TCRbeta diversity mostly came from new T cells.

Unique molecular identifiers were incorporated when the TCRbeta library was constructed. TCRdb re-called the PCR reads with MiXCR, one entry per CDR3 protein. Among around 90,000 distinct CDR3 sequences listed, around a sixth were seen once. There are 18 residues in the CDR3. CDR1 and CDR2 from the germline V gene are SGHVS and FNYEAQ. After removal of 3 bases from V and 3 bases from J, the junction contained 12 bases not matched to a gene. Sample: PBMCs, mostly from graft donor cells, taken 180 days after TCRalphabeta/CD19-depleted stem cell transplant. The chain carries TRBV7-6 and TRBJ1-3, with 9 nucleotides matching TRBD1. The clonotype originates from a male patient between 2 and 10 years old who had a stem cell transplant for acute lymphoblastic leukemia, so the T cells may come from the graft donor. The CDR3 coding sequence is TGTGCCAGCAGCTTTAAGGACAGGGGCACACCTTTTGGAAACACCATATATTTT. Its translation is CASSFKDRGTPFGNTIYF. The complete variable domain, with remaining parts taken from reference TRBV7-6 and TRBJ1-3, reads GAGVSQSPRYKVTKRGQDVALRCDPISGHVSLYWYRQALGQGPEFLTYFNYEAQQDKSGLPNDRFSAERPEGSISTLTIQRTEQRDSAMYRCASSFKDRGTPFGNTIYFGEGSWLTVV.